This TCR beta chain stems from a study of identical twins listed by TCRdb under 2016. Regarding the research as a whole: TCR alpha and beta repertoires from monozygotic twins, unrelated adults of various ages and cord blood were deep-sequenced to test whether fetal clonotypes persist. Replicate twin experiments were performed at different times using different library preparation protocols to rule out contamination.

Overall study results and their limits: Zero-insertion analyses could be partly confounded by invariant T cells such as MAIT and iNKT, though diverse VJ usage argued against such confounding for most clonotypes. Fewer insertions were carried by abundant cord blood beta clonotypes; a weaker similar trend was observed in young adult naive repertoires, while no such trend was observed in memory repertoires. Out-of-frame TCR alpha sequences shared between twins showed an excess of low generation-probability sequences compared with coincidental sharing between unrelated individuals. Because the same donors could not be followed over many years, the conclusions relied on cross-sectional statistical analysis. Excess twin sharing in beta out-of-frame sequences was weaker because fewer shared sequences lowered the signal-to-noise ratio. In monozygotic twins, recombination models systematically underestimated out-of-frame TCR alpha sharing, but the models matched the sharing seen between unrelated individuals.

Library creation used 5' RACE. TCRdb shows the sequencer as Illumina HiSeq 2000. Template switching added a universal primer binding site, and the final cDNA carried a unique molecular identifier that allowed TCR cDNA molecules to be counted accurately. First-strand cDNA for TCR alpha and beta chains was synthesized from specific primers in the conserved constant-segment region. To control for contamination, each cDNA library was double barcoded with a SMART-Mk sample barcode plus Illumina barcodes. TruSeq adapter sequences, together with Illumina sample barcodes, were added in two successive PCR steps. The Illumina HiSeq platform was used with custom primers to sequence TCR alpha and beta cDNA libraries. Concerning the study's data processing: Unique molecular identifiers were extracted from raw reads with MiGEC, and CDR3 positions were determined with MiXCR. Recombination models were inferred per individual with the repgenHMM and IGoR tools using an EM algorithm. The analysis of shared clonotypes was done with the tcR package in R, with sharing normalized by the product of cloneset sizes. To study raw recombination free of thymic and clonal selection effects, out-of-frame nonproductive sequences were analyzed. In TCRdb, the public reads were trimmed at Q25 with fastp and aligned with MiXCR, with productive beta chains retained. Entries are consolidated by CDR3 protein sequence, retaining the most common genes and DNA. The V and J calls reflect TCRdb's pipeline rather than the authors' work. Within this sample are a few hundred thousand distinct CDR3 sequences, with about 16% of them counted one time only. The ten largest make up more than 0.4% of the sample.

The CDR1 and CDR2 encoded by the germline V gene (reference sequence) are DFQATT and SNEGSKA. From the cysteine through the phenylalanine, the CDR3 covers 11 amino acids. Only the CDR3 region is kept as DNA, spanning 33 bases read in frame from base 1. The V end loses 7 bases and the J end loses 1 base, and a stretch of 7 bases separates them. This clonotype was picked up a small number of times. It has no known antigen specificity. Per-base qualities were not stored, and no clone one base away is much larger. Every donor was a healthy Caucasian. The twin cohort consisted of three pairs of female monozygotic twins, all aged roughly 18 to 29 years. Positive isolation kits from Invitrogen were used to isolate the CD4+ and CD8+ T cell populations. This sample also belongs to another study, concerning yellow fever vaccine responses in identical twins. According to the second study: The authors reported that the T cell response to vaccination in identical twins appeared partly convergent and partly personalized. The study precisely tracked vaccine-responding T cell clones in identical twins.

This chain joins TRBV20-1 to TRBJ1-1, with the identity of the D gene unclear. This sequence originates from a woman younger than 30 in good health. What was sequenced was CD4+ T cells sorted from blood. The nucleotides read TGCAGTGGGGATAGGAACACTGAAGCTTTCTTT. Protein translation: CSGDRNTEAFF.